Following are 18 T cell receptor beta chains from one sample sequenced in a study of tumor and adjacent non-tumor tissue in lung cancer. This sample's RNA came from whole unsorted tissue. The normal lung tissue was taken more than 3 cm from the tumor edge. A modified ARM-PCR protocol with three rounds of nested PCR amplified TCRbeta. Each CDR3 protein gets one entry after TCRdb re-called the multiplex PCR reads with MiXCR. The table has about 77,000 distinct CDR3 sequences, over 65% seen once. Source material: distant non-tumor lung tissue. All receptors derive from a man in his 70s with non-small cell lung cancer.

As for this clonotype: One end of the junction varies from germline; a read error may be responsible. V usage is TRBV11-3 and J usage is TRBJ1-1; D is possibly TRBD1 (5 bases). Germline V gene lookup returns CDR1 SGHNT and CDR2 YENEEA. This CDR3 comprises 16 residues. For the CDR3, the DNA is TGTGCCAGCAGCTTCCGGGATAGGATCCTGGACACTGAAACTTTCTTT. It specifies CASSFRDRILDTETFF.

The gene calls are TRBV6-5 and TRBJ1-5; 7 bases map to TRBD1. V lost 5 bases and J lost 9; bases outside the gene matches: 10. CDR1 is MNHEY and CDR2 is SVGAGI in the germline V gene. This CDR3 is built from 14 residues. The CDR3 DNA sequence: TGTGCCAGCAGTCGGACAGGACCCCCCGTGCCCCAGCATTTT. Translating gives CASSRTGPPVPQHF.

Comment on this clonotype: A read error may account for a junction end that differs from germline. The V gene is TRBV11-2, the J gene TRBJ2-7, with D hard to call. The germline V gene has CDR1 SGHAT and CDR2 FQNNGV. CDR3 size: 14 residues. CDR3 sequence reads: CASILVGWDQEKHF. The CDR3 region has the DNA TGTGCCAGCATCTTAGTTGGTTGGGATCAAGAGAAGCACTTC.

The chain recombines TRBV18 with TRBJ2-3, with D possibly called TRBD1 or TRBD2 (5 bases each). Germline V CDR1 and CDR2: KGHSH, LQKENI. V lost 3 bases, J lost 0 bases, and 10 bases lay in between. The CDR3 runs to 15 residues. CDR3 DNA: TGTGCCAGCTCACCGACAGCGGCTAGCACAGATACGCAGTATTTT. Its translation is CASSPTAASTDTQYF. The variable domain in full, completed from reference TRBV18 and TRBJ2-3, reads NAGVMQNPRHLVRRRGQEARLRCSPMKGHSHVYWYRQLPEEGLKFMVYLQKENIIDESGMPKERFSAEFPKEGPSILRIQQVVRGDSAAYFCASSPTAASTDTQYFGPGTRLTVL.

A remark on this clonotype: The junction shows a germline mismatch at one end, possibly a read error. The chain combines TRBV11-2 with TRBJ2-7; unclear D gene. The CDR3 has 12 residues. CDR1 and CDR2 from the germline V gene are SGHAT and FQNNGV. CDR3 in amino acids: CTSSLTLYEQYF. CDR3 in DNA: TGTACCAGCAGCTTAACTCTTTACGAGCAATACTTC.

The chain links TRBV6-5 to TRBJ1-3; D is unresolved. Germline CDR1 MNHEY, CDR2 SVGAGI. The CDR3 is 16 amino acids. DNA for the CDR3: TGTGTCAGTAGTTACTCGCTCGGGAGCTCTGGAAACACCATATATTTT. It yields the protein CVSSYSLGSSGNTIYF.

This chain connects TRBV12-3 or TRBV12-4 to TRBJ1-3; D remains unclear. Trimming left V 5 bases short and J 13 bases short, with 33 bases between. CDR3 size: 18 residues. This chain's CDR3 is CASSRPGKGIGSGSTIYF. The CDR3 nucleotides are TGTGCCAGCAGTCGTCCCGGGAAAGGGATCGGGTCTGGAAGCACAATATATTTT.

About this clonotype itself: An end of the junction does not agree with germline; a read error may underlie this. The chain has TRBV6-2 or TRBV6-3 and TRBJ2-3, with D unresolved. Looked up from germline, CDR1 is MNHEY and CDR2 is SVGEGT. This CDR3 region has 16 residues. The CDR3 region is CASSQNEVLVSYTRYF. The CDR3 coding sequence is TGCGCCAGCAGTCAGAATGAGGTACTGGTGTCGTATACGCGGTATTTT.

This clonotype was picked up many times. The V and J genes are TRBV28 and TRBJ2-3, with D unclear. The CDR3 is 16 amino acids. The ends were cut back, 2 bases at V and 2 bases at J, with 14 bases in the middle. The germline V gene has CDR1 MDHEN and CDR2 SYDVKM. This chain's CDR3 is CASSLTSIRSTDTQYF. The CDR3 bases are TGTGCCAGCAGTTTAACGTCAATTCGGTCCACAGATACGCAGTATTTT. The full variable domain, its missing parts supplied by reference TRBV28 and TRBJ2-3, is DVKVTQSSRYLVKRTGEKVFLECVQDMDHENMFWYRQDPGLGLRLIYFSYDVKMKEKGDIPEGYSVSREKKERFSLILESASTNQTSMYLCASSLTSIRSTDTQYFGPGTRLTVL.

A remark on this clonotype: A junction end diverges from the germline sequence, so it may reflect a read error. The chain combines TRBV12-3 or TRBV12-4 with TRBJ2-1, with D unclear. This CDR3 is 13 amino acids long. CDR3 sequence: CTSTLQVGNEQFF. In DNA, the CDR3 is TGTACCAGCACCCTGCAGGTTGGCAATGAGCAGTTCTTC.

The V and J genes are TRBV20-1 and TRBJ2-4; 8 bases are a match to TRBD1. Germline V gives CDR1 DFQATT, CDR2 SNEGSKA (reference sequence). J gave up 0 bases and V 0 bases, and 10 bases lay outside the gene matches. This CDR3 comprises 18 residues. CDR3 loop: CSAREGAGGFLAKNIQYF. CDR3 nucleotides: TGCAGTGCTAGAGAAGGGGCAGGGGGCTTCCTAGCCAAAAACATTCAGTACTTC.

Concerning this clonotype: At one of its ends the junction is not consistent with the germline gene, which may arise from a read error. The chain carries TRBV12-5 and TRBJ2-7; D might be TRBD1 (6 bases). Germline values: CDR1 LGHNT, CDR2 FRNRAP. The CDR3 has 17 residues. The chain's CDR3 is CASGLSLSGEGTYELYF. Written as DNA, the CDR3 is TGTGCTAGTGGTTTGTCCTTGTCAGGGGAAGGAACATACGAGCTGTACTTC.

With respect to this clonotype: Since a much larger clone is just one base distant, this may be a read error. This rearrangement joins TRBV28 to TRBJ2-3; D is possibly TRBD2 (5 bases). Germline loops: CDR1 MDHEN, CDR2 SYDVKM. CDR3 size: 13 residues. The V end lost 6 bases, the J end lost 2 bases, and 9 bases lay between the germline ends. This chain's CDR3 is CASRGEITDTQYF. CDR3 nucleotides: TGTGCCAGCAGGGGAGAGATCACAGATACGCAGTATTTT.

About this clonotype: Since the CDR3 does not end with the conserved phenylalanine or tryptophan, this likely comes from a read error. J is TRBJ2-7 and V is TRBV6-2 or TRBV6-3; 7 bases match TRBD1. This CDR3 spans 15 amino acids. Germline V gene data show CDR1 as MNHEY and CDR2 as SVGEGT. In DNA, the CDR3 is TGTGCCAGCTGTACTAAGACAGGGTTTAACTACGACCAGTACCTC. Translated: CASCTKTGFNYDQYL.

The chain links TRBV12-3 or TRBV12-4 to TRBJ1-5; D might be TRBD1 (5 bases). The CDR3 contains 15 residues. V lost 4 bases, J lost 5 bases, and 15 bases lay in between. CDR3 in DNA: TGTGCCAGCAGTTCCTCGGGGGGTGACTATCAGCCCCAGCATTTT. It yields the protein CASSSSGGDYQPQHF.

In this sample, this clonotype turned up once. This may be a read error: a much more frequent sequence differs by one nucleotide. This CDR3 is CASSLVGRAIIYF. Here the CDR3 DNA reads TGTGCCAGCAGCTTGGTGGGCCGAGCCATCATATATTTT. V is TRBV5-6 and J is TRBJ1-3; no definite D call. The CDR3 consists of 13 residues. Trimming removed 0 bases at V and 12 bases at J, with 13 bases between. Germline-derived CDR1 and CDR2 are SGHDT and YYEEEE. The full variable domain, its missing parts supplied by reference TRBV5-6 and TRBJ1-3, is DAGVTQSPTHLIKTRGQQVTLRCSPKSGHDTVSWYQQALGQGPQFIFQYYEEEERQRGNFPDRFSGHQFPNYSSELNVNALLLGDSALYLCASSLVGRAIIYFGEGSWLTVV.

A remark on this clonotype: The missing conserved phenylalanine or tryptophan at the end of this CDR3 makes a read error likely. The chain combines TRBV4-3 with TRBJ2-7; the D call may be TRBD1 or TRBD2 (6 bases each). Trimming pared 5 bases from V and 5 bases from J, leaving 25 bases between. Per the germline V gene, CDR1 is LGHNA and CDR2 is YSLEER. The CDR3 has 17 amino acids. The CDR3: CASSSRSGALRGDEQYS. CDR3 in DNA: TGCGCCAGCAGCTCCCGCAGTGGTGCGTTAAGGGGGGACGAGCAGTACTCC.

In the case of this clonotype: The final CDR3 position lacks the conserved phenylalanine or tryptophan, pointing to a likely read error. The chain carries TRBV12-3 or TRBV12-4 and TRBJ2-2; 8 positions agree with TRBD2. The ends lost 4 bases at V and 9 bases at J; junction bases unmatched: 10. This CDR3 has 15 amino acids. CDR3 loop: CASSSESGSVRELFL. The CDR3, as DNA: TGTGCCAGCAGTTCAGAGAGCGGGAGTGTCCGGGAGCTGTTTCTT.